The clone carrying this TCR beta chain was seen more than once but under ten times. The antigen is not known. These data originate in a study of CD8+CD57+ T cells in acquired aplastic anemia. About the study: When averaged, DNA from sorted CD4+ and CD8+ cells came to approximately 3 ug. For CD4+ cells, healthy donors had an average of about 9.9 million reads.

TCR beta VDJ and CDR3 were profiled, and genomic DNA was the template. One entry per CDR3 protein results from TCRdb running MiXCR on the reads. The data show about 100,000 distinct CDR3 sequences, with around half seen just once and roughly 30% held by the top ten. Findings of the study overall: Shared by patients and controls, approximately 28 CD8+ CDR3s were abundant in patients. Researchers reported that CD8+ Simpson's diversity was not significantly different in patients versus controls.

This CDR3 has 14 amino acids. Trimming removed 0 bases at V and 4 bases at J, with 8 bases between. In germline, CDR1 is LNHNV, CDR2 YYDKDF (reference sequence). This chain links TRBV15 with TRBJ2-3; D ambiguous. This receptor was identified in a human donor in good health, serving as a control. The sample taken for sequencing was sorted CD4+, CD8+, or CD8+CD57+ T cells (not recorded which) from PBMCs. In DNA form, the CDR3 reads TGTGCCACCAGCAGAGATCGGGCGGCAGATACGCAGTATTTT. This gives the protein CATSRDRAADTQYF.